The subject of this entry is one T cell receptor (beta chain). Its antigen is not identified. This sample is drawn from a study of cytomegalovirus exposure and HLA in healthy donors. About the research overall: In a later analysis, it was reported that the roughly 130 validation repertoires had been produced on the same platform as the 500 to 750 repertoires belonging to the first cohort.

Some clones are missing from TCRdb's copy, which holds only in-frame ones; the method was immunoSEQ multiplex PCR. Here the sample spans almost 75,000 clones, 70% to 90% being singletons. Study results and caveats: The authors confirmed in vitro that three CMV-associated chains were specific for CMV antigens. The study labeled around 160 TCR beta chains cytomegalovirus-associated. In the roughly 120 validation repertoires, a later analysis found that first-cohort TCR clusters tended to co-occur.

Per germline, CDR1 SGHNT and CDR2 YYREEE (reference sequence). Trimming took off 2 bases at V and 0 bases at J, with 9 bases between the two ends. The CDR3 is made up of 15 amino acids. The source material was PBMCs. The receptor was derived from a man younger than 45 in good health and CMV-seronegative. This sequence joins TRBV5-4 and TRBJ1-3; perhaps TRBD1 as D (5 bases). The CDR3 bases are TGTGCCAGCAGCTTATCGACAGACTCTGGAAACACCATATATTTT. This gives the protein CASSLSTDSGNTIYF.